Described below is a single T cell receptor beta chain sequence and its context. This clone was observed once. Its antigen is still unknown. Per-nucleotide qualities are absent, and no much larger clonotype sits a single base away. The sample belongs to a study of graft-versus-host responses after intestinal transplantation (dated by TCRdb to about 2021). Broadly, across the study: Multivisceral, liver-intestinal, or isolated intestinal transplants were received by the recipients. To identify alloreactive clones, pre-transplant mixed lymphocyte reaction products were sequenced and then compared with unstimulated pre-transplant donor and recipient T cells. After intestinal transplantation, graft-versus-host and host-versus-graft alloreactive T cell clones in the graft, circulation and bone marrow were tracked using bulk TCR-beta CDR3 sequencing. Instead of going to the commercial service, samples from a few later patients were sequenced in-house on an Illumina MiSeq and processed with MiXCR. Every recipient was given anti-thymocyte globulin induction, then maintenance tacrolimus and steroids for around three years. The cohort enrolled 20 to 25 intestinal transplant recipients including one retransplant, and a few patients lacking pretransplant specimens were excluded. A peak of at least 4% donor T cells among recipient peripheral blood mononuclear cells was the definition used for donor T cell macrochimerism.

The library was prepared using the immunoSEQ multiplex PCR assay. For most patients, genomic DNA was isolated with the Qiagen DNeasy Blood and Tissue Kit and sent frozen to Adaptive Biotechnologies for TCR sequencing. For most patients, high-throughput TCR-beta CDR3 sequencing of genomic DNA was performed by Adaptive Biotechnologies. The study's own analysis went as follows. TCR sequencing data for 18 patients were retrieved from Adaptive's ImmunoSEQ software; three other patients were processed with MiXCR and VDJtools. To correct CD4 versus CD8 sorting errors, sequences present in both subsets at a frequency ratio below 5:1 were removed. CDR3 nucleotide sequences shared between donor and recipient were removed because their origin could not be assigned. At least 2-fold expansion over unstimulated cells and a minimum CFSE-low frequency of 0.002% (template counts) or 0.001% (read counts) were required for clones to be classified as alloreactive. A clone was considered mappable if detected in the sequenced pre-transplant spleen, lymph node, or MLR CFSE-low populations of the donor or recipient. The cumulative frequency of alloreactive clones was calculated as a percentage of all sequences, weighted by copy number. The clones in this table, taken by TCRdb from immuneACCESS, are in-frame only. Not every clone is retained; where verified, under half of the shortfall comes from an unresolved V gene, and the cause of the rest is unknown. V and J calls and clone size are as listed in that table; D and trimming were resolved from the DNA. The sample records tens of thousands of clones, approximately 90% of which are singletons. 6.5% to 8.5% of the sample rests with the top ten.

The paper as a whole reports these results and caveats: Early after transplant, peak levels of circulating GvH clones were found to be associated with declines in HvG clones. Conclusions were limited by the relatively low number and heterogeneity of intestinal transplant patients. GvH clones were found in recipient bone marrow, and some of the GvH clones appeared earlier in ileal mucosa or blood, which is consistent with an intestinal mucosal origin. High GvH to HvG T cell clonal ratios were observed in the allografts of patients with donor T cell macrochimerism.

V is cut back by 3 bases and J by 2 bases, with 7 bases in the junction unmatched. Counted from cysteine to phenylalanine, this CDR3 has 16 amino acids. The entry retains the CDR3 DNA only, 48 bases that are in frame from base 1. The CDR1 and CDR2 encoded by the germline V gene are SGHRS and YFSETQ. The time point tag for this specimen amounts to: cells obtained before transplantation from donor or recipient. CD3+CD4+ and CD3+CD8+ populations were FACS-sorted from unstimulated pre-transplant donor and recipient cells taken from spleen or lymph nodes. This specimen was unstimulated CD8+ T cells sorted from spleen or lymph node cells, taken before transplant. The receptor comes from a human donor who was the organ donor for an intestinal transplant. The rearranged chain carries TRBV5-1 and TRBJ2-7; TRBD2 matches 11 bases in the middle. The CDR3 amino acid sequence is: CASSWGPSGRPYEQYF. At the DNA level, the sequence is TGCGCCAGCAGCTGGGGCCCTAGCGGGAGGCCCTACGAGCAGTACTTC. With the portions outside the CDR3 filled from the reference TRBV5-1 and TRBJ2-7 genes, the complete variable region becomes KAGVTQTPRYLIKTRGQQVTLSCSPISGHRSVSWYQQTPGQGLQFLFEYFSETQRNKGNFPGRFSGRQFSNSRSEMNVSTLELGDSALYLCASSWGPSGRPYEQYFGPGTRLTVT.